Reported below is one T cell receptor beta chain. Its antigen is unidentified. The sample's treatment: over 15 received Ad26.COV2.S at low or high dose, single or two shots; about 5 received placebo; per-sample allocation not given. Specimen acquisition occurred on day 63 following the initial vaccine or placebo injection. At a Boston site, the person donating was an adult of 18-55 years. This record comes from a study of Ad26.COV2.S vaccination and SARS-CoV-2 variants. Whole-study findings and limits: Breadth of non-spike TCRs did not differ between vaccinees and placebo recipients.

The length of the CDR3 is 13 residues. From germline, CDR1 is KGHSH and CDR2 LQKENI. Trimming stripped 6 bases from V and 7 bases from J, with 13 bases between. Data came from immunoSEQ multiplex PCR; TCRdb stores just in-frame clones and leaves some out. This sample has 440,000 or so clones; 90% occur once, and the top ten carry around 4.5%. This chain links TRBV18 with TRBJ2-1, with a possible D match to TRBD2 (5 bases). The sample in question was peripheral blood, obtained in a trial of Ad26.COV2.S vaccine versus placebo. The clonotype originates from a person between 18 and 65 years old who received the Ad26.COV2.S COVID-19 vaccine or a placebo. This CDR3 is CASSSVPGNEQFF. For the CDR3, the DNA is TGTGCCAGCTCGTCGGTCCCGGGGAATGAGCAGTTCTTC.